This is a list of T cell receptor beta chains from one sample in a study of cytomegalovirus exposure and HLA in healthy donors. The table came from immunoSEQ multiplex PCR; TCRdb's copy has only in-frame clones and leaves some out. This listing includes more than 90,000 clones. Sequencing was done on a sample of PBMCs. These receptors all come from a young man in good health and CMV-seronegative. Each CDR3 is given with its conserved first and last residue. The D gene is left open where the match is weak.

TRBJ1-2,TRBV14,TRBD1,TGTGCCAGCAGCCAAGATCGGGGGACAGGGGGAAACTATGGCTACACCTTC,CASSQDRGTGGNYGYTF
TRBJ2-7,TRBV6-6,-,TGTGCCAGCGGCACCCCGGCGAGGTACGAGCAGTACTTC,CASGTPARYEQYF
TRBJ1-4,TRBV7-9,TRBD1,TGTGCCAGCAGCTTCCTGACAGGGAAGAATGAAAAACTGTTTTTT,CASSFLTGKNEKLFF
TRBJ2-7,TRBV27,-,TGTGCCAGCAGTTTAAACCCCGAACAGGGCTACGAGCAGTACTTC,CASSLNPEQGYEQYF
TRBJ2-7,TRBV6-5,TRBD1,TGTGCCAGCAGTTACACCGGGACAGGGGGCGAGCAGTACTTC,CASSYTGTGGEQYF
TRBJ1-4,TRBV4-1,TRBD1,TGCGCCAGCAGCCAGGCAAGAAACAGGGGGCGCCGAACCCATAATGAAAAACTGTTTTTT,CASSQARNRGRRTHNEKLFF
TRBJ1-2,TRBV11-1,-,TGTGCCAGCAGCGAGAAATTCAACTATGGCTACACCTTC,CASSEKFNYGYTF
TRBJ2-7,TRBV7-7,-,TGTGCCAGCAGCTTAGGCAGGGGAAGCGAGCAGTACTTC,CASSLGRGSEQYF
TRBJ1-4,TRBV2,TRBD1,TGTGCCAGCAGTGTACAGGGGATCAGTGAAAAACTGTTTTTT,CASSVQGISEKLFF
TRBJ2-3,TRBV2,TRBD1,TGTGCCAGCAGTCAAGTGGTGACAGGGTTTAGCACAGATACGCAGTATTTT,CASSQVVTGFSTDTQYF
TRBJ2-6,TRBV19,TRBD1,TGTGCCAGTAGTATCCACGGGACAGGGAACTCTGGGGCCAACGTCCTGACTTTC,CASSIHGTGNSGANVLTF
TRBJ2-5,TRBV5-6,-,TGTGCCAGCAGCTTGCAGGTTTCGGAGACCCAGTACTTC,CASSLQVSETQYF
TRBJ2-7,TRBV11-2,-,TGTGCCAGCACCAACGGCGGTTCCTACGAGCAGTACTTC,CASTNGGSYEQYF
TRBJ2-5,TRBV4-2,TRBD2,TGTGCCAGCAGCGATGCGGGGGACCAAGAGACCCAGTACTTC,CASSDAGDQETQYF
TRBJ2-4,TRBV5-4,TRBD2,TGTGCCAGCAGCTCATATAGCGGGGGCAAAAACATTCAGTACTTC,CASSSYSGGKNIQYF
TRBJ1-5,TRBV18,TRBD1,TGTGCCAGCTCACCAGGGACAGGGACTCCTCAGCCCCAGCATTTT,CASSPGTGTPQPQHF
TRBJ2-5,TRBV7-2,-,TGTGCCAGCATTCGAGGCAGCCGGGAGACCCAGTACTTC,CASIRGSRETQYF
TRBJ2-1,TRBV7-9,TRBD1,TGTGCCATCCCGTCAGGGACAGGGATCTACAATGAGCAGTTCTTC,CAIPSGTGIYNEQFF
TRBJ2-5,TRBV6-5,TRBD1,TGTGCCAGCAGTTTCCAGTCGGCAGGGGGCGAAGAGACCCAGTACTTC,CASSFQSAGGEETQYF
TRBJ2-7,TRBV5-6,TRBD1,TGTGCCAGCAGCTCCCGTGACAGGGGCAACGAGCAGTACTTC,CASSSRDRGNEQYF
TRBJ2-3,TRBV2,TRBD1,TGTGCCAGCAGCCCGGGACAGGGGTTTACAGATACGCAGTATTTT,CASSPGQGFTDTQYF
TRBJ1-5,TRBV5-6,-,TGTGCCAGCAGCTTTCGACAGTCCCTCGGCAATCAGCCCCAGCATTTT,CASSFRQSLGNQPQHF
TRBJ1-2,TRBV4-1,-,TGCGCCAGCAGCCAAGGAAGGCGGGCGGAGAACTATGGCTACACCTTC,CASSQGRRAENYGYTF
TRBJ1-4,TRBV27,-,TGTGCCAGCAAAAACAGGGAGGGGAATGAAAAACTGTTTTTT,CASKNREGNEKLFF
TRBJ1-1,TRBV6-5,TRBD1,TGTGCCAGCAGTTCCGACAGGGAAGGGAACACTGAAGCTTTCTTT,CASSSDREGNTEAFF
TRBJ2-7,TRBV12-2,-,TGTGCAAGTCGCTCAGGGGCCTCCGTTCAGTACTTC,CASRSGASVQYF
TRBJ2-7,TRBV25-1,TRBD2,TGTGCCAGCAGACTAGCGGGATACTACGAGCAGTACTTC,CASRLAGYYEQYF
TRBJ2-1,TRBV7-6,-,TGTGCCAGCAGCTCAATTCGTCCAGTAACGACTCTGACCGGTGAGCAGTTCTTC,CASSSIRPVTTLTGEQFF
TRBJ1-6,TRBV15,-,TGTGCCACCAACAGGCTCATTGAGGCTAGAGGATCACCCCTCCACTTT,CATNRLIEARGSPLHF
TRBJ1-1,TRBV7-9,-,TGTGCCAGCGGGGACATGAACACTGAAGCTTTCTTT,CASGDMNTEAFF
TRBJ2-1,TRBV6-1,TRBD1,TGTGCCAGCAAAAGACAGGGGGCTTACAATGAGCAGTTCTTC,CASKRQGAYNEQFF
TRBJ1-1,TRBV5-1,-,TGCGCCAGCAGCCAGGGTCAGGTGAACACTGAAGCTTTCTTT,CASSQGQVNTEAFF
TRBJ1-6,TRBV4-2,-,TGTGCCAGCAGCCCACGGGGGGAGTCCTATAATTCACCCCTCCACTTT,CASSPRGESYNSPLHF
TRBJ2-1,TRBV7-2,TRBD2,TGTGCCAGCACCCTCCCTGGGAGCGGGGGGGCCTACAATGAGCAGTTCTTC,CASTLPGSGGAYNEQFF
TRBJ1-4,TRBV7-9,-,TGTGCCAGCAGCCAGGAGGCACAGCGTGGTGAAAAACTGTTTTTT,CASSQEAQRGEKLFF
TRBJ1-2,TRBV9,TRBD1,TGTGCCAGCAGCGAGAGCACAGGGGTAGGTGGCTACACCTTC,CASSESTGVGGYTF
TRBJ1-2,TRBV19,-,TGTGCCAGTAGTAAGGACAGAGCTACCTACTATGGCTACACCTTC,CASSKDRATYYGYTF
TRBJ2-4,TRBV5-1,-,TGCGCCAGCAGCTTAGGGACTGGGAAAAACATTCAGTACTTC,CASSLGTGKNIQYF
TRBJ2-3,TRBV6-4,TRBD2,TGTGCCAGCAGTGACACAGGACTAGCGGGGGCAGATACGCAGTATTTT,CASSDTGLAGADTQYF
TRBJ2-2,TRBV5-1,-,TGCGCCAGCGGTCGGGGGACGAACACCGGGGAGCTGTTTTTT,CASGRGTNTGELFF
TRBJ2-5,TRBV7-9,-,TGTGCCAGCCCCCCAGCGACTAAAGAGACCCAGTACTTC,CASPPATKETQYF
TRBJ2-3,TRBV7-9,TRBD2,TGTGCCAGCGAGGACGGGACTAGCGGGGGCACAGATACGCAGTATTTT,CASEDGTSGGTDTQYF
TRBJ2-6,TRBV18,TRBD1,TGTGCCAGCTCACCATCAGGGGGCACTGGGGCCAACGTCCTGACTTTC,CASSPSGGTGANVLTF
TRBJ1-2,TRBV6-1,TRBD1,TGTGCCAGCACCACAGGGGTCTATGGCTACACCTTC,CASTTGVYGYTF
TRBJ2-2,TRBV7-7,-,TGTGCCAGCAGCCGGGACAAAAACACCGGGGAGCTGTTTTTT,CASSRDKNTGELFF
TRBJ2-1,TRBV7-9,-,TGTGCCAGCAGCTTCGACAGCTACTACAATGAGCAGTTCTTC,CASSFDSYYNEQFF
TRBJ2-7,TRBV28,-,TGTGCCAGCAATAAGGGGGGGATCCCCTACGAGCAGTACTTC,CASNKGGIPYEQYF
TRBJ1-3,TRBV6-6,-,TGTGCCAGCAGTTCAGGGTTATGGGGAAACACCATATATTTT,CASSSGLWGNTIYF
TRBJ2-1,TRBV7-8,-,TGTGCCAGCAGCTTAGCAGGGGGTCCTTCCTACAATGAGCAGTTCTTC,CASSLAGGPSYNEQFF
TRBJ2-3,TRBV5-1,-,TGCGCCAGCAGCTTGGGACAGTACCCAGATACGCAGTATTTT,CASSLGQYPDTQYF
TRBJ2-4,TRBV5-1,TRBD1,TGCGCCAGCAGCTTGGCCCAGGGGGTGAGATTCGCCAAAAACATTCAGTACTTC,CASSLAQGVRFAKNIQYF
TRBJ2-5,TRBV13,TRBD2,TGTGCCAGCAGCCCCCGACTAGCGGGGGGTGGAGAGACCCAGTACTTC,CASSPRLAGGGETQYF
TRBJ2-5,TRBV5-8,TRBD1,TGTGCCAGCAGTCGAGGACAGGTCCAAGAGACCCAGTACTTC,CASSRGQVQETQYF
TRBJ2-3,TRBV2,-,TGTGCCAGCTCCGTCCTCACAGATACGCAGTATTTT,CASSVLTDTQYF
TRBJ1-3,TRBV19,-,TGTGCCAGTAGTATTGTCTTTAACTCTGGAAACACCATATATTTT,CASSIVFNSGNTIYF
TRBJ2-7,TRBV28,TRBD1,TGTGCCAGCAGTTTATCGGGACAGGGGGTCTACGAGCAGTACTTC,CASSLSGQGVYEQYF
TRBJ2-1,TRBV7-8,-,TGTGCCAGCAGACGTACTAGCACTACTTACAATGAGCAGTTCTTC,CASRRTSTTYNEQFF